One sample yielded the 4 T cell receptor beta chains listed below, sequenced in a study of blood T cell repertoires in COVID-19. Libraries were prepared by immunoSEQ multiplex PCR; TCRdb keeps only in-frame clonotypes and omits some of them. The sample has 240,000 or so clones, more than 70% seen once; the top ten hold 0.99%. Sequencing was done on a sample of peripheral blood. The receptors stem from a woman aged 40 to 50 who had recovered from COVID-19.

The chain has TRBV6-4 and TRBJ1-5; 9 nucleotides match TRBD1. The germline gives CDR1 MRHNA, CDR2 SNTAGT. V was pared by 5 bases and J by 2 bases, with 4 bases of the junction left unmatched. CDR3 length: 15 amino acids. As DNA, the CDR3 is TGTGCCAGCAGTTACAGGGGGCTTGGCAATCAGCCCCAGCATTTT. Protein: CASSYRGLGNQPQHF.

The chain has TRBV30 and TRBJ2-1, with TRBD2 matching over 8 bases. The V and J ends lost 4 bases and 9 bases, in that order; junction bases with no gene match: 8. CDR1 and CDR2 (germline): GTSNPN, SVGIG (reference sequence). This CDR3 has 13 amino acids. The CDR3 here is CAWTTGGPSEQFF. The CDR3 DNA follows: TGTGCCTGGACGACGGGAGGGCCCAGTGAGCAGTTCTTC. Full variable domain (outside the CDR3, taken from reference TRBV30 and TRBJ2-1): SQTIHQWPATLVQPVGSPLSLECTVEGTSNPNLYWYRQAAGRGLQLLFYSVGIGQISSEVPQNLSASRPQDRQFILSSKKLLLSDSGFYLCAWTTGGPSEQFFGPGTRLTVL.

V is TRBV5-6 and J is TRBJ2-1; 11 bases fit TRBD2. V gave up 4 bases and J gave up 10 bases; unmatched junction bases: 4. Germline loops: CDR1 SGHDT, CDR2 YYEEEE. The CDR3 covers 13 residues. CDR3: CASSPRLAGEQFF. DNA for the CDR3: TGTGCCAGCAGCCCAAGACTAGCGGGGGAGCAGTTCTTC.

V and J are TRBV30 and TRBJ1-6, with TRBD1 matching 7 bases. Trimming took 1 base from V and 9 from J; bases not matched to a gene: 9. The CDR3 totals 15 residues. The germline gives CDR1 GTSNPN, CDR2 SVGIG (reference sequence). The CDR3 nucleotides read TGTGCCTGGAGTGCCCCACAGGGGATCGCTTCACCCCTCCACTTT. It encodes CAWSAPQGIASPLHF.